The 25 T cell receptor beta chains in this list originate from one sample, sequenced in a study of molecular identifiers for immune sequencing clone quantification. One entry per CDR3 protein, called by TCRdb with MiXCR from the PCR reads. The sample carries some 65,000 distinct CDR3 sequences, about a fifth recorded once. The material sequenced was naive CD8+ T cells from blood, with Jurkat cell RNA spiked in. Described subset: FACS-sorted CD8+CD4-CCR7+CD45RA+ naive T cells. These TCRs come from a human donor in good health. Some libraries in this study had Jurkat cell RNA spiked in.

The rearrangement links TRBV14 to TRBJ2-7, with D possibly being TRBD1 (6 bases). Germline CDR1 reads SGHDN; CDR2 reads FVKESK. Trimming left V 1 base short and J 2 bases short, with 9 bases between. CDR3 length: 14 amino acids. DNA of the CDR3: TGTGCCAGCAGCCAAGGGGCAGGGGCCTACGAGCAGTACTTC. Its protein is CASSQGAGAYEQYF.

This clonotype has ten or more counts. The rearrangement joins TRBV4-2 to TRBJ1-3; D perhaps matches TRBD1 (5 bases). The CDR3 loop spans 15 amino acids. The V end was cut by 0 bases, the J end by 3 bases, with 9 bases between. Germline V gives CDR1 LGHNA, CDR2 YNFKEQ. The CDR3 DNA reads TGTGCCAGCAGCCAAGACCGGGACTTTGGAAACACCATATATTTT. Its protein is CASSQDRDFGNTIYF.

This clonotype has at least ten counts. This chain joins TRBV29-1 and TRBJ2-2; D gene ambiguous. Germline V gives CDR1 SQVTM, CDR2 ANQGSEA. The CDR3 consists of 16 residues. Trimming left V 3 bases short and J 0 bases short, with 14 bases between. The CDR3 loop reads CSVEFSVSANTGELFF. CDR3 coding DNA: TGCAGCGTTGAGTTCAGCGTCTCGGCGAACACCGGGGAGCTGTTTTTT.

This clonotype has at least ten counts. J is TRBJ2-5 and V is TRBV6-2 or TRBV6-3; 10 nucleotides agree with TRBD1. The germline V gene encodes CDR1 MNHEY and CDR2 SVGEGT. CDR3 size: 16 residues. The V segment lost 0 bases and the J segment 6 bases; nucleotides outside the gene matches: 7. The CDR3 sequence: CASSYSRDRGGQTQYF. For the CDR3, the DNA is TGTGCCAGCAGTTACTCGAGGGACAGGGGAGGACAGACCCAGTACTTC.

This clonotype appeared many times. This chain uses TRBV7-6 with TRBJ2-6; D unresolved. The V gene lost 1 base and the J gene lost 0 bases, with 4 bases spanning the gap. Germline-derived CDR1 and CDR2 are SGHVS and FNYEAQ. The CDR3 sequence is 15 residues long. DNA for the CDR3: TGTGCCAGCAGCTTAGGCAGCTCTGGGGCCAACGTCCTGACTTTC. It yields the protein CASSLGSSGANVLTF.

In its sample, this clonotype was seen many times. The V call is TRBV25-1, the J call TRBJ2-1; D remains unclear. Per the germline V gene, CDR1 is MGHDK and CDR2 is SYGVNS. The CDR3 is 18 amino acids. Trimming removed 1 base at V and 3 bases at J, with 19 bases between. This CDR3 is CASSESATPVPIYNEQFF. The CDR3 nucleotides read TGTGCCAGCAGTGAATCCGCCACACCAGTCCCCATCTACAATGAGCAGTTCTTC.

The table lists this clonotype with many counts. The chain carries TRBV12-3 or TRBV12-4 and TRBJ2-2; D is undetermined. This CDR3 is 12 amino acids long. V was shortened by 6 bases and J by 6 bases, with 8 bases between the two germline ends. This chain's CDR3 is CASSSLAGELFF. The DNA for the CDR3 is TGTGCCAGCAGCTCCTTGGCCGGGGAGCTGTTTTTT.

Comments on this clonotype: This may stem from a read error, because a much larger clone lies one nucleotide away. The chain recombines TRBV5-3 with TRBJ2-1; D assignment may be TRBD1 or TRBD2 (5 bases each). TRBV5-3 is an ORF; its function is uncertain. There are 15 residues in the CDR3. The CDR3 here is CASSLMVGPDNEQFF. The CDR3 bases are TGTGCCAGCAGCTTGATGGTGGGACCTGACAATGAGCAGTTCTTC.

This sequence joins TRBV24-1 and TRBJ1-5; D gene uncertain. The CDR3 has 12 residues. The germline V gene encodes CDR1 KGHDR and CDR2 SFDVKD. The V gene lost 6 bases and the J gene lost 3 bases, with 5 bases spanning the gap. CDR3 coding DNA: TGTGCCACCAGTCATGACAATCAGCCCCAGCATTTT. Protein sequence: CATSHDNQPQHF.

On this clonotype: The junction departs from germline at one end; a sequencing error may be responsible. The chain combines TRBV19 with TRBJ2-7, with a weak D call TRBD2 (6 bases). The length of the CDR3 is 16 residues. The V gene's germline CDR1 is LNHDA and CDR2 SQIVND (reference sequence). CDR3 loop: CASSIVAGLSSYERYF. For the CDR3, the DNA is TGTGCCAGTAGTATAGTGGCGGGATTGAGCTCCTACGAGCGGTACTTC.

This clonotype was seen ten or more times. V and J are TRBV7-9 and TRBJ2-7; D gene uncertain. With 5 bases removed from V and 1 base from J, the gap between germline ends came to 12 bases. This CDR3 region has 14 residues. CDR1 and CDR2 from the germline V gene are SEHNR and FQNEAQ (reference sequence). The CDR3 bases are TGTGCCAGCAGCCCCCCCCTTAGTTCCTACGAGCAGTACTTC. Protein product: CASSPPLSSYEQYF.

This chain uses TRBV11-2 with TRBJ2-1, with 8 bases aligning to TRBD2. Germline trimming cut 5 bases from V and 6 bases from J; bases unmatched to any gene: 9. The CDR3 contains 15 residues. CDR1 is SGHAT, CDR2 FQNNGV, per germline. CDR3 in amino acids: CASSPGGGVPNEQFF. In DNA, the CDR3 is TGTGCCAGCAGCCCGGGGGGGGGGGTTCCCAATGAGCAGTTCTTC.

Notes on this clonotype: A much larger clone differs from this one at a single base, so this may be a read error. This chain uses TRBV6-5 with TRBJ2-2, with D hard to call. CDR3 length: 12 amino acids. Germline V gene data show CDR1 as MNHEY and CDR2 as SVGAGI. The CDR3 region has the DNA TGTGCCGGCAGTCCCGGAACCGGGGAGCTGTTTTTT. It is translated as CAGSPGTGELFF.

This clonotype was observed a few times. The V call is TRBV12-3 or TRBV12-4, the J call TRBJ2-7; possibly TRBD2 for D (6 bases). Trimming shortened V by 2 bases and J by 5 bases, and 10 bases separated the two germline ends. The CDR3 runs to 13 residues. The DNA of the CDR3 is TGTGCCAGCAGTTTACGGACTATCGACGAGCAGTACTTC. Translated, it gives CASSLRTIDEQYF.

This clonotype has just a few counts. The chain is built from TRBV15 and TRBJ2-1; 9 bases align to TRBD2. V lost 6 bases, J lost 1 base, and 10 bases stayed unmatched. The CDR3 runs 17 residues. Germline lookup yields CDR1 LNHNV and CDR2 YYDKDF (reference sequence). The CDR3 nucleotides read TGTGCCACCAGGCTCGCGGGAGGGCCTGGATCCTACAATGAGCAGTTCTTC. It codes for CATRLAGGPGSYNEQFF. The variable domain in full, completed from reference TRBV15 and TRBJ2-1, reads DAMVIQNPRYQVTQFGKPVTLSCSQTLNHNVMYWYQQKSSQAPKLLFHYYDKDFNNEADTPDNFQSRRPNTSFCFLDIRSPGLGDTAMYLCATRLAGGPGSYNEQFFGPGTRLTVL.

The CDR3 sequence is CARKPSHGREQFF. The CDR3 bases are TGTGCCAGAAAACCTTCCCACGGGCGGGAGCAGTTCTTC. The chain employs TRBV6-5 and TRBJ2-1; the D is unclear. The germline V and J ends were trimmed by 9 bases and 10 bases, with 19 bases remaining between them. CDR1 and CDR2 (germline): MNHEY, SVGAGI. The CDR3 extends over 13 amino acids.

This clonotype was counted many times. The chain combines TRBV11-1 with TRBJ1-1; no clear D gene. V lost 5 bases, J lost 3 bases, and 13 bases lay in between. The germline gives CDR1 SGHAT, CDR2 FQDESV (reference sequence). The CDR3 covers 14 residues. CDR3 sequence (DNA): TGTGCCAGCAGCCATGGCGACGCAGACACTGAAGCTTTCTTT. Amino acid sequence: CASSHGDADTEAFF.

This clonotype was seen repeatedly, ten times or more. This sequence joins TRBV6-2 or TRBV6-3 and TRBJ1-5, with 7 bases matching TRBD1. V gave up 5 bases and J gave up 4 bases; unmatched junction bases: 11. Germline V gene lookup returns CDR1 MNHEY and CDR2 SVGEGT. The CDR3 sequence is 16 residues long. Here the CDR3 reads CASSTTETGTNQPQHF. CDR3 DNA sequence: TGTGCCAGCAGTACCACGGAGACAGGGACAAATCAGCCCCAGCATTTT.

This chain connects TRBV6-2 or TRBV6-3 to TRBJ1-2; 10 bases fit TRBD1. This CDR3 has 16 amino acids. The junction had 11 bases not matched to a gene; V was cut back by 6 bases and J by 4 bases. The germline CDR1 and CDR2 sequences are MNHEY and SVGEGT. The CDR3 bases are TGTGCCAGCAGCCCGAGGACAGGGGGGTTCCTCTATGGCTACACCTTC. As protein: CASSPRTGGFLYGYTF.

Details on this clonotype: Just one base apart from a much larger clone, this may be a read error. V and J are TRBV4-3 and TRBJ2-1, with D tentatively TRBD1 (6 bases). The CDR3 sequence is 16 residues long. Germline V gene data show CDR1 as LGHNA and CDR2 as YSLEER. Here the CDR3 DNA reads TGCGGCAGCAGCCAAGATTTGGACAGCACTTACAATGAGCAGTTCTTC. Protein product: CGSSQDLDSTYNEQFF.

The table lists this clonotype with many counts. The chain couples TRBV20-1 to TRBJ2-7, with D unclear. From germline, CDR1 is DFQATT and CDR2 SNEGSKA (reference sequence). V was pared by 1 base and J by 3 bases, with 13 bases between. The CDR3 extends over 14 amino acids. The CDR3 protein is CSARVVSRIYEQYF. The CDR3 bases are TGCAGTGCTAGAGTGGTCAGCCGGATCTACGAGCAGTACTTC.

This clonotype has at least ten counts. This rearrangement joins TRBV6-5 to TRBJ1-3; no clear D gene. Germline loops: CDR1 MNHEY, CDR2 SVGAGI. Trimming pared 0 bases from V and 4 bases from J, leaving 4 bases between. The CDR3 spans 13 residues. Here the CDR3 reads CASSYSEGNTIYF. Written as DNA, the CDR3 is TGTGCCAGCAGTTACTCGGAGGGAAACACCATATATTTT.

The chain couples TRBV7-9 to TRBJ2-1; D perhaps matches TRBD2 (6 bases). V was trimmed by 5 bases and J by 3 bases, leaving 17 bases between them. CDR1 and CDR2 from the germline V gene are SEHNR and FQNEAQ (reference sequence). CDR3 length: 16 residues. The CDR3 reads CASSAAWGDFYNEQFF. For the CDR3, the DNA is TGTGCCAGCAGCGCAGCCTGGGGGGACTTCTACAATGAGCAGTTCTTC.

This clonotype was found many times. This rearrangement joins TRBV2 to TRBJ1-1; weak D call: TRBD1 (6 bases). V shed 11 bases and J shed 0 bases, with 31 bases lying between them. Germline CDR1 reads SNHLY; CDR2 reads FYNNEI. There are 19 residues in the CDR3. This CDR3 reads CALGRSDTGLEDMNTEAFF. DNA of the CDR3: TGTGCCCTAGGCAGGAGCGACACAGGGTTAGAGGACATGAACACTGAAGCTTTCTTT.

This clonotype occurred many times. The gene calls are TRBV20-1 and TRBJ2-2; D uncertain. This CDR3 is built from 13 residues. The germline V gene has CDR1 DFQATT and CDR2 SNEGSKA (reference sequence). V lost 6 bases, J lost 2 bases, and 10 bases lay in between. The CDR3 bases are TGCAGTGCCAAGGCCCCCAACACCGGGGAGCTGTTTTTT. Encoded protein: CSAKAPNTGELFF.